Below, 21 T cell receptor beta chains from the same sample are listed, as sequenced in a study of OX40 agonist ivuxolimab in advanced cancers. Some clones are missing from TCRdb's copy, which holds only in-frame ones; the method was immunoSEQ multiplex PCR. The table lists under 85,000 clones, about 88% of them singletons, with roughly 2.4% in the top ten. Sequenced here: CD4+ or CD8+ T cells sorted from blood, sampled in a trial of the OX40 agonist ivuxolimab. The source is an adult with an advanced solid tumor such as melanoma, head and neck, liver or kidney cancer.

This clone has just one count. The chain combines TRBV7-9 with TRBJ1-2; the D gene is possibly TRBD1 (5 bases). Germline V gene data show CDR1 as SEHNR and CDR2 as FQNEAQ (reference sequence). This CDR3 spans 12 amino acids. Trimming removed 2 bases from V and 6 bases from J, with 7 bases in between. CDR3 loop: CASSLQGDGYTF. In nucleotides, the CDR3 is TGTGCCAGCAGCTTACAGGGTGATGGCTACACCTTC.

This clone was seen a single time. The V call is TRBV19, the J call TRBJ1-1; 12 positions match TRBD1. The CDR3 contains 13 residues. V lost 6 bases to trimming and J lost 10 bases; unmatched junction nucleotides: 6. Germline V gives CDR1 LNHDA, CDR2 SQIVND (reference sequence). The CDR3 region has the DNA TGTGCCAGTAGCCCTGGGACAGGGGGCCGAGCTTTCTTT. It encodes CASSPGTGGRAFF. The entire variable domain, with the rest obtained from reference TRBV19 and TRBJ1-1, is as follows: DGGITQSPKYLFRKEGQNVTLSCEQNLNHDAMYWYRQDPGQGLRLIYYSQIVNDFQKGDIAEGYSVSREKKESFPLTVTSAQKNPTAFYLCASSPGTGGRAFFGQGTRLTVV.

The rearrangement joins TRBV7-2 to TRBJ2-5; D might be TRBD1 or TRBD2, each matching 7 bases. V was clipped by 5 bases and J by 5 bases, with 18 bases between them. This CDR3 region has 15 residues. Germline loops: CDR1 SGHTA, CDR2 FQGNSA. CDR3 sequence: CASSPGQYGRETQYF. CDR3 nucleotides: TGTGCCAGCAGCCCGGGACAGTACGGGAGGGAGACCCAGTACTTC.

The chain is built from TRBV28 and TRBJ1-5; 12 positions match TRBD1. This CDR3 is 18 amino acids long. Germline lookup yields CDR1 MDHEN and CDR2 SYDVKM. Trimming took 8 bases from V and 2 from J; bases not matched to a gene: 13. The DNA for the CDR3 is TGTGCCAGCCTTGTTAACACCGGGACAGGGGGCGGCAATCAGCCCCAGCATTTT. This encodes CASLVNTGTGGGNQPQHF. The full variable domain, with the rest looked up from reference TRBV28 and TRBJ1-5, is DVKVTQSSRYLVKRTGEKVFLECVQDMDHENMFWYRQDPGLGLRLIYFSYDVKMKEKGDIPEGYSVSREKKERFSLILESASTNQTSMYLCASLVNTGTGGGNQPQHFGDGTRLSIL.

This chain connects TRBV29-1 to TRBJ2-3; possibly TRBD1 for D (5 bases). Germline assignment: CDR1 SQVTM and CDR2 ANQGSEA. Between the trimmed V and J ends, which lost 7 bases and 0 bases, there was a span of 14 bases. CDR3 length equals 14 residues. The CDR3 DNA reads TGCAGCGCGGATAAAGGGGCAAGCACAGATACGCAGTATTTT. Protein sequence: CSADKGASTDTQYF.

This clone was seen more than once but under ten times. The chain links TRBV19 to TRBJ1-1, with D uncertain. The V gene lost 5 bases and the J gene lost 3 bases, with 10 bases spanning the gap. Germline V CDR1 and CDR2: LNHDA, SQIVND (reference sequence). The CDR3 is 13 amino acids. CDR3 sequence: CASSGRRYTEAFF. Here the CDR3 DNA reads TGTGCCAGTAGTGGGAGGAGATACACTGAAGCTTTCTTT.

This sequence joins TRBV11-2 and TRBJ1-2; D may be TRBD1 (6 bases). From germline, CDR1 is SGHAT and CDR2 FQNNGV. V lost 5 bases, J lost 2 bases, and 9 bases lay in between. The CDR3 length is 13 residues. The CDR3 sequence: CASSQQGNYGYTF. As DNA, the CDR3 is TGTGCCAGCAGCCAACAGGGAAACTATGGCTACACCTTC.

The V and J genes are TRBV7-2 and TRBJ1-5; TRBD1 aligns across 9 bases. The CDR3 consists of 15 residues. The J segment lost 4 bases and the V segment lost 5 bases, leaving 6 bases of the junction unmatched. Per germline, CDR1 SGHTA and CDR2 FQGNSA. The CDR3 is CASSAGQGRNQPQHF. The DNA of the CDR3 is TGTGCCAGCAGCGCAGGACAGGGGAGGAATCAGCCCCAGCATTTT.

This chain links TRBV7-8 with TRBJ1-5; D perhaps matches TRBD1 (6 bases). The germline V gene has CDR1 SGHVS and CDR2 FQNEAQ. This CDR3 contains 14 residues. V was pared by 3 bases and J by 3 bases, with 9 bases between. The CDR3 nucleotides are TGTGCCAGCAGCTTCGGACAGAACAATCAGCCCCAGCATTTT. As protein: CASSFGQNNQPQHF. Supplemented by reference TRBV7-8 and TRBJ1-5, the full variable domain reads GAGVSQSPRYKVAKRGQDVALRCDPISGHVSLFWYQQALGQGPEFLTYFQNEAQLDKSGLPSDRFFAERPEGSVSTLKIQRTQQEDSAVYLCASSFGQNNQPQHFGDGTRLSIL.

This chain links TRBV28 with TRBJ2-2, with D tentatively TRBD1 (5 bases). Trimming cost V 2 bases and J 6 bases, with 13 bases left between them. There are 15 residues in the CDR3. Germline V CDR1 and CDR2: MDHEN, SYDVKM. The CDR3 sequence: CASSLGRVSSGELFF. The CDR3 DNA reads TGTGCCAGCAGTTTAGGCAGGGTGAGCTCCGGGGAGCTGTTTTTT.

The chain has TRBV18 and TRBJ1-2, with D perhaps matching TRBD1 (5 bases). V dropped 0 bases and J dropped 7 bases, with 18 bases sitting between them. Germline V gives CDR1 KGHSH, CDR2 LQKENI. The CDR3 runs 16 residues. For the CDR3, the DNA is TGTGCCAGCTCACCACCGGCCGGGGCCGAAACTGGTGGCTACACCTTC. Amino acid sequence: CASSPPAGAETGGYTF. Combining the CDR3 with reference TRBV18 and TRBJ1-2 gives the whole variable domain NAGVMQNPRHLVRRRGQEARLRCSPMKGHSHVYWYRQLPEEGLKFMVYLQKENIIDESGMPKERFSAEFPKEGPSILRIQQVVRGDSAAYFCASSPPAGAETGGYTFGSGTRLTVV.

This chain joins TRBV7-2 and TRBJ1-3; no definite D call. The CDR3 contains 15 residues. The ends were cut back, 1 base at V and 0 bases at J, with 7 bases in the middle. The V gene's germline CDR1 is SGHTA and CDR2 FQGNSA. The CDR3 DNA reads TGTGCCAGCAGCTTAGACACCCTCTCTGGAAACACCATATATTTT. This codes for CASSLDTLSGNTIYF.

V and J are TRBV21-1 and TRBJ2-7; no check of the table's D call, TRBD1, against the DNA was made. TRBV21-1 is assigned pseudogene status. The CDR3 consists of 17 residues. CDR3 in DNA: TGTGCCAGCAGCAAACCTCCCGACAGGAATCTGGCCTACGAGCAGTACTTC. It translates to CASSKPPDRNLAYEQYF.

This chain connects TRBV6-5 to TRBJ2-5; D unclear. This CDR3 has 15 residues. Germline loops: CDR1 MNHEY, CDR2 SVGAGI. V dropped 0 bases and J dropped 5 bases, with 13 bases sitting between them. CDR3 DNA sequence: TGTGCCAGCAGTTACTCGGCTTCGGTAGGGGAGACCCAGTACTTC. Protein: CASSYSASVGETQYF.

The V call is TRBV4-3, the J call TRBJ2-5; D gene uncertain. Trimming removed 4 bases from V and 2 bases from J, with 8 bases in between. CDR1 LGHNA and CDR2 YSLEER come from the germline V gene. The CDR3 extends over 13 amino acids. CDR3 residues: CASSPLPQETQYF. CDR3 in DNA: TGCGCCAGCAGCCCGCTACCTCAAGAGACCCAGTACTTC.

V is TRBV7-7 and J is TRBJ1-5; D is undetermined. Germline V gene data show CDR1 as SSHAT and CDR2 as FNYEAQ (reference sequence). Trimming removed 1 base from V and 6 bases from J, with 7 bases in between. The CDR3 is 13 amino acids. CDR3 nucleotide sequence: TGTGCCAGCAGCTTAGGTTTATCTCAGCCCCAGCATTTT. This encodes CASSLGLSQPQHF.

The chain is built from TRBV28 and TRBJ1-5; D is unresolved. CDR1 and CDR2 from the germline V gene are MDHEN and SYDVKM. The CDR3 extends over 12 amino acids. The ends were cut back, 6 bases at V and 7 bases at J, with 10 bases in the middle. CDR3 amino acids: CASRVQKQPQHF. The CDR3 region has the DNA TGTGCCAGCAGGGTCCAAAAACAGCCCCAGCATTTT.

CDR3 bases: TGTGCCAGCAGTCCAGGGACAGGGGAAGTGAACACTGAAGCTTTCTTT. Translating it yields CASSPGTGEVNTEAFF. This sequence joins TRBV11-1 and TRBJ1-1, with TRBD1 identical over 10 bases. The CDR3 runs 16 residues. The V gene's germline CDR1 is SGHAT and CDR2 FQDESV (reference sequence). Trimming at V came to 6 bases and at J to 0 bases, leaving 7 bases not matched to a gene.

This chain connects TRBV27 to TRBJ1-2; TRBD1 matches 7 bases. This CDR3 contains 13 residues. The J segment lost 5 bases and the V segment lost 6 bases, leaving 6 bases of the junction unmatched. Per the germline V gene, CDR1 is MNHEY and CDR2 is SMNVEV (reference sequence). The CDR3 is CASRGPGGYGYTF. In DNA form, the CDR3 reads TGTGCCAGCAGGGGTCCAGGGGGATATGGCTACACCTTC.

In DNA, the CDR3 is TGTGCCAGCAGCTCAGGCTCGGTGGGGACCCAGTACTTC. It is translated as CASSSGSVGTQYF. This rearrangement joins TRBV7-2 to TRBJ2-5; D ambiguous. Germline CDR1 SGHTA, CDR2 FQGNSA. Trimming pared 4 bases from V and 7 bases from J, leaving 13 bases between. There are 13 residues in the CDR3.

The chain employs TRBV5-1 and TRBJ1-1, with 7 bases lining up with TRBD1. This CDR3 region has 15 residues. Germline values: CDR1 SGHRS, CDR2 YFSETQ. J lost 0 bases, V lost 4 bases, and 6 bases had no gene match. The CDR3 is CASSTGTDLNTEAFF. The CDR3 coding sequence is TGCGCCAGCAGCACGGGGACAGATTTGAACACTGAAGCTTTCTTT.